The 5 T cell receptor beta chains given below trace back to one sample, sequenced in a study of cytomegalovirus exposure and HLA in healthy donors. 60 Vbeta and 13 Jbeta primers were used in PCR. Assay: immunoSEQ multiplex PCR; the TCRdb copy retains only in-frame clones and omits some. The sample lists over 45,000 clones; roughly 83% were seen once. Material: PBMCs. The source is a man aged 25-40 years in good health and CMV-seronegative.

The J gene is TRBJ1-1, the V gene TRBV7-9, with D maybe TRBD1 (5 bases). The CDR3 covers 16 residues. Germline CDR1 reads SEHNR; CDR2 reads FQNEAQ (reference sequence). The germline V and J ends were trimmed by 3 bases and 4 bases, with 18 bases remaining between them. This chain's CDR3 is CASSLGDWAPTTEAFF. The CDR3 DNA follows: TGTGCCAGCAGCTTGGGGGACTGGGCTCCTACCACTGAAGCTTTCTTT.

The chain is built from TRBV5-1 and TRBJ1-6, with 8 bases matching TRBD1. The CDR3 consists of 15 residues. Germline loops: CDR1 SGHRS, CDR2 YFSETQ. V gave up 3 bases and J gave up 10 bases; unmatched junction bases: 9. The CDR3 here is CASSSAAGQGSPLHF. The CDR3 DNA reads TGCGCCAGCAGCTCGGCCGCCGGACAGGGCTCACCCCTCCACTTT.

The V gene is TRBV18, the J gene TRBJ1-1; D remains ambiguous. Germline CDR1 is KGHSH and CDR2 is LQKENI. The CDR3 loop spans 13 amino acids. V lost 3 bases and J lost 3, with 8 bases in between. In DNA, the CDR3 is TGTGCCAGCTCACCCCGACAAGACACTGAAGCTTTCTTT. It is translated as CASSPRQDTEAFF.

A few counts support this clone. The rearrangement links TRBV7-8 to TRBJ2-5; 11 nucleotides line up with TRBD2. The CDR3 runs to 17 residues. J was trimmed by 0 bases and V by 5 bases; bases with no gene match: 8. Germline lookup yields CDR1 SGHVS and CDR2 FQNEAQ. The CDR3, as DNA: TGTGCCAGCAGCCCGCGCGGACTAGCGGGTTACCAAGAGACCCAGTACTTC. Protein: CASSPRGLAGYQETQYF.

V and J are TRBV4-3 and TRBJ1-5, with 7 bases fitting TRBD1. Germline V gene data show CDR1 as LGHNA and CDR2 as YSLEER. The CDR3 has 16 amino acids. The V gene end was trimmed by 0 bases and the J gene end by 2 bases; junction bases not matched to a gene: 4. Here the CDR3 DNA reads TGCGCCAGCAGCCAAGACTACAGGGGAGGCAATCAGCCCCAGCATTTT. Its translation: CASSQDYRGGNQPQHF.